These T cell receptor beta chains were read from a single sample in a study of response to subunit inactivated influenza vaccine. TCRdb reprocessed the RT-PCR reads via MiXCR and lists one record per CDR3 protein. The sample includes roughly 500,000 distinct CDR3 sequences, 25% of them seen just once. Sequenced material: CD4+ T cells sorted from PBMCs, taken more than 4 days after vaccination. These TCRs come from a man in his fifties or sixties who received an inactivated influenza vaccine. The CDR3 runs from the conserved cysteine through the conserved F or W. The D gene is left open where the match is weak. Clone size, where shown, is once, few, many, or a class for clones that have expanded.

D gene	V gene	clone size	J gene	CDR3 protein	CDR3 DNA
.	TRBV27	many	TRBJ1-4	CASSSTNRAEKLFF	TGTGCCAGCAGTTCCACAAACAGGGCTGAAAAACTGTTTTTT
TRBD2	TRBV9	.	TRBJ2-7	CASSGGTSGSSYEQYF	TGTGCCAGCAGCGGGGGGACTAGCGGGAGCTCCTACGAGCAGTACTTC
TRBD2	TRBV4-2	.	TRBJ2-3	CASSPQAGGRGDTQYF	TGTGCCAGCAGCCCCCAAGCGGGGGGCCGGGGAGATACGCAGTATTTT
TRBD1	TRBV5-1	.	TRBJ2-3	CASSAGQGRSSQYF	TGCGCCAGCAGCGCCGGACAGGGTAGAAGTTCGCAGTATTTT
TRBD2	TRBV5-1	few	TRBJ2-3	CASSSIKNSGADTQYF	TGCGCCAGCAGCTCCATAAAAAATAGCGGGGCAGATACGCAGTATTTT
.	TRBV6-1	few	TRBJ2-7	CASSPSPDISSYEQYF	TGTGCCAGCAGCCCCTCGCCCGACATTTCCTCCTACGAGCAGTACTTC
TRBD1	TRBV6-1	few	TRBJ1-1	CASSEGQGATEAFF	TGTGCCAGCAGTGAAGGACAGGGTGCCACTGAAGCTTTCTTT
.	TRBV28	.	TRBJ2-7	CASKTHGGKSYEQYF	TGTGCCAGCAAAACTCATGGAGGGAAATCCTACGAGCAGTACTTC
TRBD2	TRBV6-2/TRBV6-3	.	TRBJ2-5	CASSPHSGGADETQYF	TGTGCCAGCAGCCCTCATAGCGGGGGGGCGGATGAGACCCAGTACTTC
.	TRBV28	few	TRBJ1-1	CASSPILDTEAFF	TGTGCCAGCAGTCCTATTCTTGACACTGAAGCTTTCTTT
.	TRBV18	few	TRBJ2-4	CASSPPGRGDIQYF	TGTGCCAGCTCACCACCGGGTAGAGGAGACATTCAGTACTTC
.	TRBV7-9	.	TRBJ1-5	CASSPIYPGNQPQHF	TGTGCCAGCAGCCCCATCTACCCTGGCAATCAGCCCCAGCATTTT
TRBD2	TRBV29-1	many	TRBJ2-5	CSVGTSPPTQYF	TGCAGCGTGGGGACTAGCCCCCCTACCCAGTACTTC
.	TRBV4-2	once	TRBJ1-6	CASSLTSSRESSPLHF	TGTGCCAGCAGCCTTACGAGTTCCAGGGAATCTTCACCCCTCCACTTT
.	TRBV4-3	many	TRBJ2-5	CASSQDRQTQYF	TGCGCCAGCAGCCAAGATCGTCAGACCCAGTACTTC
TRBD2	TRBV5-1	.	TRBJ2-7	CASSPSGDGYEQYF	TGCGCCAGCAGCCCTAGCGGGGATGGCTACGAGCAGTACTTC
.	TRBV4-3	.	TRBJ2-3	CASSQELEGADTQYF	TGCGCCAGCAGCCAAGAATTAGAGGGAGCAGATACGCAGTATTTT
TRBD2	TRBV6-1	.	TRBJ2-2	CASSPSREGTGELFF	TGTGCCAGCAGTCCCTCCAGGGAGGGCACCGGGGAGCTGTTTTTT
.	TRBV12-3/TRBV12-4	many	TRBJ2-2	CASSLKSANTGELFF	TGTGCCAGCAGTTTAAAGTCGGCGAACACCGGGGAGCTGTTTTTT
TRBD2	TRBV7-9	.	TRBJ2-1	CASSLQRDSYNEQFF	TGTGCCAGCAGCCTTCAGCGGGACTCCTACAATGAGCAGTTCTTC
TRBD2	TRBV2	.	TRBJ2-1	CASRRAGGPDEQFF	TGTGCCAGCAGACGAGCGGGAGGGCCTGATGAGCAGTTCTTC
TRBD2	TRBV12-3/TRBV12-4	few	TRBJ2-1	CASSKPREDVDEQFF	TGTGCCAGCAGTAAACCCCGGGAGGATGTCGATGAGCAGTTCTTC
TRBD1	TRBV7-9	.	TRBJ2-1	CASSLARGTGQFF	TGTGCCAGCAGCTTAGCTAGGGGGACAGGGCAGTTCTTC
TRBD1	TRBV12-3/TRBV12-4	.	TRBJ2-1	CASSLDRLGEQFF	TGTGCCAGCAGTTTGGACAGGCTAGGGGAGCAGTTCTTC